The T cell receptor (beta chain) under discussion was sequenced for a study of identical twins. Template switching (which added a universal primer site) was used, and cDNA carried unique molecular identifiers. TCRdb re-analysed the 5' RACE reads in MiXCR, keeping a single row per CDR3 protein. Here the sample spans 500,000 to 550,000 distinct CDR3 sequences, 20% to 25% being singletons. Study-wide findings and caveats: Insertions ran lower in abundant cord blood beta clonotypes, though not in memory repertoires.

Worth noting for this clonotype: No antigen is known for it.

Separately, the same data were catalogued under a study of T cells expressing NK-cell markers. As that study records: Whether expanded NKG2C-expressing T cell clones recognize HCMV is unknown.

This clonotype was obtained from a woman in her late teens or twenties in good health. The sequenced material came from CD4+ T cells sorted from blood.

The CDR3 nucleotides are TGTGCCAGCAGCTTCACTAGTAGCTCGCGGGGGCCCACAGATACGCAGTATTTT. Protein: CASSFTSSSRGPTDTQYF. The chain employs TRBV7-3 and TRBJ2-3, with a possible D match to TRBD2 (7 bases). V lost 3 bases to trimming and J lost 2 bases, with 21 bases between them. The CDR3 is 18 residues long. The germline V gene has CDR1 SGHTA and CDR2 FQGTGA.